This T cell receptor (beta chain) derives from a study of brain T cells in children with intractable seizures. Germline CDR1 and CDR2: GTSNPN and SVGIG (reference sequence). This CDR3 region has 13 residues. The V end lost 2 bases, the J end lost 2 bases, and 8 bases lay between the germline ends. Overall study findings and caveats: Pre-surgery blood may have been undersampled, hiding some clones. Patients' HCMV serostatus was unknown; virus specificity rests on CDR3 similarity alone.

Sequencing was limited to surgery cases with top T cell transcript signatures in brain tissue. Patients received at least one anti-epileptic drug before surgery. A note on this clone: Its antigen remains unidentified.

Profiling relied on immunoSEQ multiplex PCR, and the TCRdb table lists in-frame clones only, not all of them. The sample yields tens of thousands of clones, approximately 94% seen once. Sample: peripheral blood, taken at surgery. The V gene is TRBV30, the J gene TRBJ2-3; D gene uncertain. The TCR originated in a boy under two years old with tuberous sclerosis and intractable seizures. CDR3 sequence (DNA): TGTGCCTGGAGTCACCCTCCCACAGATACGCAGTATTTT. Protein: CAWSHPPTDTQYF.